A single sample is the source of the 21 T cell receptor beta chains below, sequenced in a study of CD8 T cells in Susac syndrome. cDNA came from roughly 0.53 to 1 ug RNA primed by random hexamers. Using its own MiXCR run on the immunoSEQ multiplex PCR reads, TCRdb lists one record per CDR3 protein. The repertoire holds under 200,000 distinct CDR3 sequences, with roughly 90% as singletons. Sequencing input: CD4+ T cells from PBMCs. Source of these receptors: a human donor with Susac syndrome.

The rearrangement links TRBV18 to TRBJ1-1, with 8 bases that match TRBD1. Germline assignment: CDR1 KGHSH and CDR2 LQKENI. J was trimmed by 9 bases and V by 3 bases; bases with no gene match: 9. The CDR3 is 14 residues long. CDR3 sequence reads: CASSPTGQGVQAFF. As DNA, the CDR3 is TGTGCCAGCTCACCGACTGGACAGGGCGTTCAAGCTTTCTTT.

The chain links TRBV28 to TRBJ1-3; 8 nucleotides match TRBD1. Trimming at V came to 6 bases and at J to 8 bases, leaving 6 bases not matched to a gene. The CDR3 has 13 residues. Germline CDR1 MDHEN, CDR2 SYDVKM. Here the CDR3 reads CASRRQGSDTIYF. The CDR3 DNA reads as TGTGCCAGCAGGAGACAGGGGTCGGACACCATATATTTT.

The CDR3 DNA sequence: TGCGCCAGCAGCTTGGGGGACAGGACGACTAATGAAAAACTGTTTTTT. The encoded protein is CASSLGDRTTNEKLFF. The chain is built from TRBV5-1 and TRBJ1-4; 8 bases align to TRBD1. V gave up 0 bases and J gave up 2 bases; unmatched junction bases: 3. There are 16 residues in the CDR3. Germline assignment: CDR1 SGHRS and CDR2 YFSETQ.

The chain links TRBV4-1 to TRBJ2-7; 8 nucleotides agree with TRBD1. The junction had 8 bases not matched to a gene; V was cut back by 3 bases and J by 7 bases. CDR1 is MGHRA, CDR2 YSYEKL, per germline. The CDR3 loop spans 14 amino acids. CDR3 DNA: TGCGCCAGCAGCCAGACCACCACAGGGGGAGAGCAGTACTTC. Its protein is CASSQTTTGGEQYF.

This clonotype is a singleton in its sample. V and J are TRBV12-3 or TRBV12-4 and TRBJ2-1, with 7 bases identical to TRBD1. With V trimmed by 6 bases and J by 4 bases, 9 bases remained unmatched. The CDR3 covers 15 residues. CDR3 in amino acids: CASRLQGMRYNEQFF. In DNA form, the CDR3 reads TGTGCCAGCAGGCTACAGGGGATGAGATACAATGAGCAGTTCTTC.

This chain connects TRBV7-8 to TRBJ1-2; 10 nucleotides line up with TRBD1. There are 12 residues in the CDR3. With 7 bases clipped from V and 8 bases from J, the junction kept 4 bases outside the gene matches. The germline V gene encodes CDR1 SGHVS and CDR2 FQNEAQ. The DNA for the CDR3 is TGTGCCAGCACGGGACAGGGGTACGGCTACACCTTC. This gives the protein CASTGQGYGYTF.

Written as DNA, the CDR3 is TGTGCCAGTCGCTCTGACGGGGCGAACACCGGGGAGCTGTTTTTT. Protein product: CASRSDGANTGELFF. The chain joins TRBV19 to TRBJ2-2; D may be TRBD2 (5 bases). This CDR3 is 15 amino acids long. In germline, CDR1 is LNHDA, CDR2 SQIVND (reference sequence). V was shortened by 8 bases and J by 0 bases, with 13 bases between the two germline ends.

This clonotype was counted once. The V and J genes are TRBV6-2 or TRBV6-3 and TRBJ1-1; 7 bases map to TRBD1. This CDR3 has 16 amino acids. Germline values: CDR1 MNHEY, CDR2 SVGEGT. After removal of 2 bases from V and 6 bases from J, the junction contained 12 bases not matched to a gene. This chain's CDR3 is CASSYAGQRTRSEAFF. DNA of the CDR3: TGTGCCAGCAGTTACGCGGGACAGAGAACACGTTCTGAAGCTTTCTTT.

V and J are TRBV30 and TRBJ2-7; either TRBD1 or TRBD2 may fit D (6 bases each). CDR1 GTSNPN and CDR2 SVGIG come from the germline V gene (reference sequence). V was pared by 4 bases and J by 3 bases, with 13 bases between. The CDR3 contains 13 residues. CDR3 loop: CAWIRRGGYEQYF. The CDR3 nucleotides are TGTGCCTGGATTCGCAGGGGAGGCTACGAGCAGTACTTC.

The chain employs TRBV4-1 and TRBJ2-2, with TRBD1 matching over 9 bases. The V gene's germline CDR1 is MGHRA and CDR2 YSYEKL. The CDR3 has 16 amino acids. After removal of 2 bases from V and 3 bases from J, the junction contained 4 bases not matched to a gene. The CDR3 nucleotides read TGCGCCAGCAGCCAACAGGACAGGGGTTACACCGGGGAGCTGTTTTTT. It codes for CASSQQDRGYTGELFF.

This clonotype was picked up one time. This chain links TRBV12-3 or TRBV12-4 with TRBJ1-2; D is possibly TRBD1 (5 bases). V lost 5 bases to trimming and J lost 4 bases, with 20 bases between them. The CDR3 loop spans 16 amino acids. CDR3 in DNA: TGTGCCAGCAGTCCAGGTCAGGGTACGGCCTTCTATGGCTACACCTTC. Translating gives CASSPGQGTAFYGYTF.

This rearrangement joins TRBV12-3 or TRBV12-4 to TRBJ1-2; tentatively, D is TRBD1 (6 bases). This CDR3 contains 14 residues. V was pared by 5 bases and J by 4 bases, with 14 bases between. In DNA, the CDR3 is TGTGCCAGCAGTCCCCCAACAGGGATCTATGGCTACACCTTC. Its protein product is CASSPPTGIYGYTF.

In this sample, this clonotype turned up once. V usage is TRBV7-9 and J usage is TRBJ1-2; 11 bases match TRBD1. Trimming at V came to 5 bases and at J to 8 bases, leaving 7 bases not matched to a gene. This CDR3 contains 14 residues. CDR1 and CDR2 (germline): SEHNR, FQNEAQ (reference sequence). The CDR3 protein is CASSHQGQGVGYTF. Written as DNA, the CDR3 is TGTGCCAGCAGCCACCAGGGACAGGGGGTCGGCTACACCTTC.

The chain links TRBV20-1 to TRBJ2-2, with 9 bases aligning to TRBD2. Trimming took 4 bases from V and 7 from J; bases not matched to a gene: 10. Germline assignment: CDR1 DFQATT and CDR2 SNEGSKA (reference sequence). This CDR3 spans 15 amino acids. The CDR3 region is CSATPAGGGIGELFF. The DNA for the CDR3 is TGCAGTGCTACACCTGCGGGGGGGGGAATCGGGGAGCTGTTTTTT.

The chain uses TRBV3-1 and TRBJ2-5; D is unclear. The germline V and J ends were trimmed by 4 bases and 0 bases, with 9 bases remaining between them. CDR3 length equals 14 residues. Germline V gene data show CDR1 as LGHDT and CDR2 as YNNKEL (reference sequence). This chain's CDR3 is CASSPFGHQETQYF. CDR3 nucleotide sequence: TGTGCCAGCAGCCCATTCGGACACCAAGAGACCCAGTACTTC.

This rearrangement joins TRBV18 to TRBJ2-5; tentative D call: TRBD2 (7 bases). Germline CDR1 reads KGHSH; CDR2 reads LQKENI. The CDR3 length is 14 residues. V dropped 3 bases and J dropped 8 bases, with 16 bases sitting between them. The CDR3 DNA is TGTGCCAGCTCACCTGGCGGCGGGGGCGAAACCCAGTACTTC. This gives the protein CASSPGGGGETQYF.

The chain employs TRBV6-5 and TRBJ2-4, with D perhaps TRBD1 (6 bases). The germline V gene has CDR1 MNHEY and CDR2 SVGAGI. The CDR3 length is 15 residues. Trimming stripped 1 base from V and 5 bases from J, with 12 bases between. This chain's CDR3 is CASSYFSQGQNIQYF. CDR3 DNA: TGTGCCAGCAGTTACTTCTCACAGGGCCAAAACATTCAGTACTTC.

This chain links TRBV28 with TRBJ1-2, with D possibly TRBD1 on 6 matching bases. In germline, CDR1 is MDHEN, CDR2 SYDVKM. Deletions cut 6 bases from V and 2 bases from J, with 10 bases between. CDR3 length: 13 residues. The chain's CDR3 is CASSGDTNYGYTF. The CDR3 DNA reads TGTGCCAGCAGCGGGGACACGAACTATGGCTACACCTTC.

V is TRBV4-2 and J is TRBJ2-3; the D gene is possibly TRBD1 (6 bases). V shed 6 bases and J shed 4 bases, with 11 bases lying between them. The CDR3 runs to 13 residues. Germline CDR1 reads LGHNA; CDR2 reads YNFKEQ. The CDR3 nucleotides are TGTGCCAGCAGTACAGGGTCGCCAGATACGCAGTATTTT. Translated, it gives CASSTGSPDTQYF.

This chain joins TRBV3-1 and TRBJ2-5, with TRBD2 identical over 7 bases. This CDR3 contains 17 residues. Germline loops: CDR1 LGHDT, CDR2 YNNKEL (reference sequence). J was trimmed by 2 bases and V by 0 bases; bases with no gene match: 9. The DNA of the CDR3 is TGTGCCAGCAGCCAAGAGGCGGCTAGCGGAAGACAAGAGACCCAGTACTTC. Translated, it gives CASSQEAASGRQETQYF.

This clonotype was detected once. The chain uses TRBV28 and TRBJ1-6; weak D call: TRBD1 (5 bases). V was pared by 6 bases and J by 10 bases, with 13 bases between. There are 13 residues in the CDR3. The germline V gene has CDR1 MDHEN and CDR2 SYDVKM. CDR3: CASSNTGNSPLHF. The CDR3 DNA is TGTGCCAGCAGCAATACAGGCAACTCACCCCTCCACTTT.